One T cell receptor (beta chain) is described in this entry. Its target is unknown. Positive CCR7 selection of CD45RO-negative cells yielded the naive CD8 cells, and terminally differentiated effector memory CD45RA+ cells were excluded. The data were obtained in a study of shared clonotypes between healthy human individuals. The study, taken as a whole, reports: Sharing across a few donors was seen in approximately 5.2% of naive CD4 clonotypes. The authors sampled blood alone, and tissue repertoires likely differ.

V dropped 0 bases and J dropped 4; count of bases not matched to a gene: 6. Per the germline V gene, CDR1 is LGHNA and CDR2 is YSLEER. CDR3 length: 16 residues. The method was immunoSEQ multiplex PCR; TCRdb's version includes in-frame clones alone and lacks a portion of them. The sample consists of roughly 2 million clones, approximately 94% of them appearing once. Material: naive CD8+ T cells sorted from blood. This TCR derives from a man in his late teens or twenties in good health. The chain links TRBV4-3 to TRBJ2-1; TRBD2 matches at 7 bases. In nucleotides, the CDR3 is TGCGCCAGCAGCCAAGATTACGCGGGAGTGTACAATGAGCAGTTCTTC. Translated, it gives CASSQDYAGVYNEQFF.